This TCR beta chain originates from a study of T-cell memory formation after mild COVID-19. MiXCR, run by TCRdb on the 5' RACE reads, gives a single entry per CDR3 protein. The sample lists fewer than 550,000 distinct CDR3 sequences, about 19% seen once, with 7.5% to 9.5% in the top ten. This CDR3 has 13 residues. Looked up from germline, CDR1 is LNHNV and CDR2 is YYDKDF (reference sequence). Losses at the gene ends were 8 bases for V and 1 base for J; bases not matched to a gene: 2. This clonotype has a count of ten or more. The material sequenced was PBMCs or a T cell subset sorted from them (not recorded which). The receptor comes from an adult woman who had mild COVID-19 (a few samples of this study predate the infection). Cell type and time point are not known. The chain combines TRBV15 with TRBJ1-5, with 7 positions matching TRBD1. CDR3 sequence: CATAQGSNQPQHF. CDR3 nucleotides: TGTGCCACCGCACAGGGGAGCAATCAGCCCCAGCATTTT.